This TCR beta chain was found in a study of T-cell reconstitution after alpha-beta-depleted transplantation in children. The study, taken as a whole, reports: Where some patients showed high TCRbeta diversity at day 60, it came from recipient T cells and thymic progenitors that had survived. Several hundred expanded graft clones reportedly gave rise to the alpha-beta T cells present about two months after transplant. After one year, T-cell counts and TCRbeta diversity mostly came from new T cells.

Preparation of the TCRbeta library involved a method that used unique molecular identifiers. TCRdb processed the PCR reads anew with MiXCR; each CDR3 protein has one entry. The sample has 180,000 or so distinct CDR3 sequences, roughly 6% seen once. This clonotype was counted ten times or more. Its antigen is unidentified. Germline V gene lookup returns CDR1 MNHNS and CDR2 SASEGT. Between the trimmed V and J ends, which lost 6 bases and 4 bases, there was a span of 13 bases. This CDR3 region has 13 residues. This sample comprised PBMCs, obtained before TCRalphabeta/CD19-depleted stem cell transplant. V usage is TRBV6-1 and J usage is TRBJ2-7; a possible D gene is TRBD1 (6 bases). The receptor was isolated from a girl less than two years old with combined immunodeficiency, due to receive a stem cell transplant. CDR3: CASSAGTSYEQYF. Written as DNA, the CDR3 is TGTGCCAGCAGCGCCGGGACATCTTACGAGCAGTACTTC.